Below, one TCR beta chain is given with its context. In the source study's methods: Amplification from reference gene primers served as the basis for estimated nucleated cell counts. TCRdb's table, derived via immunoSEQ multiplex PCR, lists solely in-frame clones and lacks some. That table furnishes V, J and clone size, whereas the DNA furnished D and trimming. The sample yields 140,000 to 150,000 clones, about nine tenths seen once. The source of the sample is a study of blood T cell repertoires in COVID-19. V trimming: 3 bases; J trimming: 4 bases; junction bases outside the gene matches: 2. Germline values: CDR1 LNHDA, CDR2 SQIVND (reference sequence). CDR3 length equals 14 residues.

The sample consisted of peripheral blood. The rearrangement joins TRBV19 to TRBJ2-1; 8 bases line up with TRBD2. This TCR came from a woman between 45 and 60 years old with acute or convalescent COVID-19. The CDR3 DNA reads as TGTGCCAGTAGTATGGGACTAGAATACAATGAGCAGTTCTTC. Amino acids: CASSMGLEYNEQFF.